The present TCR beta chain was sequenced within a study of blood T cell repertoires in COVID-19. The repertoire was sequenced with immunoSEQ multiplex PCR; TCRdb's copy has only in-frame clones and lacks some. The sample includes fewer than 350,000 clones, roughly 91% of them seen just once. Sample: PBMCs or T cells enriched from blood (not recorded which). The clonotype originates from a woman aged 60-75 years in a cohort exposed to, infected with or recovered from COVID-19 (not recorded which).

This CDR3 reads CASASLAGGQETQYF. CDR3 in DNA: TGTGCCAGCGCAAGTTTAGCGGGAGGGCAAGAGACCCAGTACTTC. This chain connects TRBV25-1 to TRBJ2-5; 11 bases line up with TRBD2. Per germline, CDR1 MGHDK and CDR2 SYGVNS. The ends lost 8 bases at V and 2 bases at J; junction bases unmatched: 7. The CDR3 extends over 15 amino acids. Together with reference TRBV25-1 and TRBJ2-5, the CDR3 gives the full variable domain: EADIYQTPRYLVIGTGKKITLECSQTMGHDKMYWYQQDPGMELHLIHYSYGVNSTEKGDLSSESTVSRIRTEHFPLTLESARPSHTSQYLCASASLAGGQETQYFGPGTRLLVL.